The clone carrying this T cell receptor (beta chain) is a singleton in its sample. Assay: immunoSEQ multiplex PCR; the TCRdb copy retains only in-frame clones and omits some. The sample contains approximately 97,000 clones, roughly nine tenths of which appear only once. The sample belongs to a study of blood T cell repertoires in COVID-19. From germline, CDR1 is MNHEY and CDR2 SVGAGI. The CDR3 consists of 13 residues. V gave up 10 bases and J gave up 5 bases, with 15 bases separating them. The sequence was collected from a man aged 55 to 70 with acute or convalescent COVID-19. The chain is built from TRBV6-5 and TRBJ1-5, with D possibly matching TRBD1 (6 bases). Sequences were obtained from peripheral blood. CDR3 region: CATTRGLYQPQHF. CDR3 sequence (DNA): TGTGCCACCACCAGGGGCCTCTATCAGCCCCAGCATTTT.